This T cell receptor beta chain was sequenced in a study of blood T cell repertoires in COVID-19. The CDR3 has 17 residues. Trimming took 4 bases from V and 5 from J, leaving 21 bases between them. Enrolment of Seattle patients took place during active infection, and they were followed longitudinally. Original processing notes: Reference gene primer amplification in the assay estimated nucleated cell counts. The repertoire was sequenced with immunoSEQ multiplex PCR; TCRdb's copy has only in-frame clones and lacks some. V, J and clone size are those of that table, while D and trimming were read from the DNA. The sample holds fewer than 500,000 clones, 70% to 90% seen once.

The sequenced sample was peripheral blood. The rearrangement links TRBV6-7 to TRBJ2-1; D may be TRBD1 (5 bases). TRBV6-7 qualifies as an ORF whose function is uncertain. The sequence was obtained from a man between 18 and 35 years old with COVID-19, enrolled during active disease. The CDR3 coding sequence is TGTGCCAGCAGTTCGGCCTACAAAGGTAGGGGAAACAATGAGCAGTTCTTC. Protein: CASSSAYKGRGNNEQFF.